This section outlines one T cell receptor (beta chain) sequence together with its context. The target antigen is unknown. The germline CDR1 and CDR2 sequences are MNHNS and SASEGT. The length of the CDR3 is 14 residues. This specimen comes from a study of blood T cells in healthy people across ages. General study findings and limits: Long-lived donors exceeded aged donors in naive CD4+ cells and diversity. Total diversity from one million sequenced T cells was likely underestimated.

Alongside a J-beta primer mix, a sample-barcoded 5' primer served in a second PCR lasting roughly 7 to 12 cycles. TCRdb used MiXCR to reprocess the 5' RACE reads, holding one entry per CDR3 protein. This sample has about 1,600,000 distinct CDR3 sequences, with approximately 42% found just once. This sequence joins TRBV6-1 and TRBJ2-1, with D perhaps TRBD2 (7 bases). The J call is uncertain, as TRBJ2-7 better fits the DNA end. The origin of this receptor is a woman aged 18-29 years in good health. Sequenced: blood. CDR3 sequence (DNA): TGTGCCAGCAGTGAAGCGGGGGGGCGTAATGAGCAGTACTTC. Its translation is CASSEAGGRNEQYF.